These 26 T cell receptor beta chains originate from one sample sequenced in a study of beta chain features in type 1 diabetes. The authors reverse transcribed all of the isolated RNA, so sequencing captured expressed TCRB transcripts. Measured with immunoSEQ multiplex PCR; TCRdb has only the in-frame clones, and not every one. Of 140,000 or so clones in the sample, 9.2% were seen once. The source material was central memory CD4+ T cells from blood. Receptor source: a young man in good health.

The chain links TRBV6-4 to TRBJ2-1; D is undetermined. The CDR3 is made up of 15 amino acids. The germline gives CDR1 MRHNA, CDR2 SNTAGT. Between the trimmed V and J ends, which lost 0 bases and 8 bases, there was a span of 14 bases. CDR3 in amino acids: CASSDSVGQVDEQFF. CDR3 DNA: TGTGCCAGCAGTGACTCAGTTGGGCAGGTTGATGAGCAGTTCTTC.

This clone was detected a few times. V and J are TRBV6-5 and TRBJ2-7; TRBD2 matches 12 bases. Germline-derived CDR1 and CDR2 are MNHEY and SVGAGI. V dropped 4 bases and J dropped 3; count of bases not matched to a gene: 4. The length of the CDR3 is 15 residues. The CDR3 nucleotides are TGTGCCAGCAGTTGGACTAGCGGGGCCTTCTACGAGCAGTACTTC. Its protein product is CASSWTSGAFYEQYF.

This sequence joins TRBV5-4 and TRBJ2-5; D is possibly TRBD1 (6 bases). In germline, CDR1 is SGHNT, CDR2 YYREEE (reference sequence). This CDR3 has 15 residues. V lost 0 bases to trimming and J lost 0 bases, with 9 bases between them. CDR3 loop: CASSLATGYQETQYF. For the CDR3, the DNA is TGTGCCAGCAGCTTGGCAACAGGGTACCAAGAGACCCAGTACTTC.

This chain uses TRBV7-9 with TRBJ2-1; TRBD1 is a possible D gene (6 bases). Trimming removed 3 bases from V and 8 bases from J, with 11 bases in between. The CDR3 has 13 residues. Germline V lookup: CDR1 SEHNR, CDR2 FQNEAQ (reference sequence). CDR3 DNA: TGTGCCAGCAGCTTCGGGACATACTATGAGCAGTTCTTC. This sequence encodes CASSFGTYYEQFF.

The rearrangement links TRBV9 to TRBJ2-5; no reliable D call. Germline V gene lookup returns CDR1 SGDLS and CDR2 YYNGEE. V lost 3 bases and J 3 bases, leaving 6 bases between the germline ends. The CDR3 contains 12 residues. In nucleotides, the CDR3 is TGTGCCAGCAGCGCACACGAAGAGACCCAGTACTTC. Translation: CASSAHEETQYF.

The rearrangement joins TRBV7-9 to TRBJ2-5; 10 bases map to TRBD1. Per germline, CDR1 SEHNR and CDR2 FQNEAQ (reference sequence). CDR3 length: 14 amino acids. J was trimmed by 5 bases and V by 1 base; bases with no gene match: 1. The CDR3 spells CASSLGTGGETQYF. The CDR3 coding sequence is TGTGCCAGCAGCTTAGGGACAGGGGGGGAGACCCAGTACTTC.

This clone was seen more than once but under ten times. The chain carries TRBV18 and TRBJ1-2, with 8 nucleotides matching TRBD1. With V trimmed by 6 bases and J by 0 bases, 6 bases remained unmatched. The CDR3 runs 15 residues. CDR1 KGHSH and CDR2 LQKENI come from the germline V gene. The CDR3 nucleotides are TGTGCCAGCTCTCTGGACAGGGAGTCTAACTATGGCTACACCTTC. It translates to CASSLDRESNYGYTF.

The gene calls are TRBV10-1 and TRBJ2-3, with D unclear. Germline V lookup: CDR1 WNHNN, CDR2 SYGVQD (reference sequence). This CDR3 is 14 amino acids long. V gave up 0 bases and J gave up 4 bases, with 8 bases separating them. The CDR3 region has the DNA TGCGCCAGCAGTGAGTCCAGGAATGCAGATACGCAGTATTTT. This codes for CASSESRNADTQYF.

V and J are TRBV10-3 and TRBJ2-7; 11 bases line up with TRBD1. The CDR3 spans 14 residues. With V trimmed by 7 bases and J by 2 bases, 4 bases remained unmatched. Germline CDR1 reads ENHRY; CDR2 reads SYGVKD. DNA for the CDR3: TGTGCCATCAATGCGGGACAGGGGGCCTACGAGCAGTACTTC. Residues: CAINAGQGAYEQYF.

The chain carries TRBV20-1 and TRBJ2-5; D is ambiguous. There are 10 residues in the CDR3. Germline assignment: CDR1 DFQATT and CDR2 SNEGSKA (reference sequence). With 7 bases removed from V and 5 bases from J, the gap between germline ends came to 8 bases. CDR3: CSVAGETQYF. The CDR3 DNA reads TGCAGTGTCGCCGGGGAGACCCAGTACTTC.

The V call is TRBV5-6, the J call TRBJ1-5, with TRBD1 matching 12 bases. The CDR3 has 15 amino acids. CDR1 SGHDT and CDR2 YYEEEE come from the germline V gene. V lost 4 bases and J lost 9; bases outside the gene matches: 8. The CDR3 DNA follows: TGTGCCAGCAGCAGGGGACAGGGGGCTGGAATGCCCCAGCATTTT. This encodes CASSRGQGAGMPQHF.

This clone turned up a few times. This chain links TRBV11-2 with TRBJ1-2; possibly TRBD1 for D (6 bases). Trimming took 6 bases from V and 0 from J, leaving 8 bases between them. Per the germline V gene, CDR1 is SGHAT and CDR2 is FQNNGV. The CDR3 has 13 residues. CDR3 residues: CASRRTANYGYTF. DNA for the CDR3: TGTGCCAGCAGGAGGACAGCTAACTATGGCTACACCTTC.

The CDR3 region is CASSPGTSGYQETQYF. The CDR3, as DNA: TGTGCCAGCAGCCCCGGGACTAGCGGGTACCAAGAGACCCAGTACTTC. The chain joins TRBV11-2 to TRBJ2-5; 12 bases are shared with TRBD2. The germline V gene has CDR1 SGHAT and CDR2 FQNNGV. V lost 5 bases, J lost 0 bases, and 4 bases stayed unmatched. This CDR3 region has 16 residues.

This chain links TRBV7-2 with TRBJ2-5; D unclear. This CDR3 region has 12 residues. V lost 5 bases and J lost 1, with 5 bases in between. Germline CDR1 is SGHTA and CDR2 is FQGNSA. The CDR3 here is CASSRIQETQYF. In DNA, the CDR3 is TGTGCCAGCAGCCGTATCCAAGAGACCCAGTACTTC. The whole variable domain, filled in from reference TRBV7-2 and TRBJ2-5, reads GAGVSQSPSNKVTEKGKDVELRCDPISGHTALYWYRQSLGQGLEFLIYFQGNSAPDKSGLPSDRFSAERTGGSVSTLTIQRTQQEDSAVYLCASSRIQETQYFGPGTRLLVL.

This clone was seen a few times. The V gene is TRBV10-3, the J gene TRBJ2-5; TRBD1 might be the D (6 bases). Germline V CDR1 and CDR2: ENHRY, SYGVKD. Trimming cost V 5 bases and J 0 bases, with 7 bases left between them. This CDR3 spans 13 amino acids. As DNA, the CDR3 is TGTGCCATCAGTCGGACAGACCAAGAGACCCAGTACTTC. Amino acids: CAISRTDQETQYF.

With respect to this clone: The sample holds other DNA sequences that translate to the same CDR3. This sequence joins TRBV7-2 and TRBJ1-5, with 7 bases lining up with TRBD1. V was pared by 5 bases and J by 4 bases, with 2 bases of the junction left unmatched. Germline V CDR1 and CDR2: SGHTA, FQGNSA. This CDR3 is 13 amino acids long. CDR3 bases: TGTGCCAGCAGCCCCAGGGGGAATCAGCCCCAGCATTTT. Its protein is CASSPRGNQPQHF.

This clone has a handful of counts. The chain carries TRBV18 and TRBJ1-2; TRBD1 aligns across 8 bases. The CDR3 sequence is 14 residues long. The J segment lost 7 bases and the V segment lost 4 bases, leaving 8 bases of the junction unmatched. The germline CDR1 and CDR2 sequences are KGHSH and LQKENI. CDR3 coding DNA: TGTGCCAGCTCACAGGGACAGGCTGGGGGTGGCTACACCTTC. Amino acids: CASSQGQAGGGYTF.

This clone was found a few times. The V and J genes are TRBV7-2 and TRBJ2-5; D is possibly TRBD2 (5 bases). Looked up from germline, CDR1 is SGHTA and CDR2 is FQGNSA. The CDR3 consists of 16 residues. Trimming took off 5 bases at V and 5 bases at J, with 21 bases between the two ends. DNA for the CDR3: TGTGCCAGCAGCCCCCGGTCAAGCGGAGCGTGGGAGACCCAGTACTTC. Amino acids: CASSPRSSGAWETQYF.

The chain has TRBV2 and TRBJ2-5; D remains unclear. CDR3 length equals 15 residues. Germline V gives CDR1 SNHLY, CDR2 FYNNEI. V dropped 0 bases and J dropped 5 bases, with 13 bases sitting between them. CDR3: CASSEAGRRSETQYF. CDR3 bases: TGTGCCAGCAGTGAAGCGGGCAGGCGCAGCGAGACCCAGTACTTC.

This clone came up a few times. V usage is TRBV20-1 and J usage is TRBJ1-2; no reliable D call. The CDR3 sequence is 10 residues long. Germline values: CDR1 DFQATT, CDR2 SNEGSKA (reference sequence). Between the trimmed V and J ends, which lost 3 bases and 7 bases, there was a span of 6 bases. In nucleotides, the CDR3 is TGCAGTGCTAGGTATTCTGGCTACACCTTC. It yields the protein CSARYSGYTF.

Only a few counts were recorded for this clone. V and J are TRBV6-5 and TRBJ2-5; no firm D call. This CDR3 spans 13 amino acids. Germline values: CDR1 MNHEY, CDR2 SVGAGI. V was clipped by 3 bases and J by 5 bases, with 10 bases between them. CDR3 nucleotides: TGTGCCAGCAGTTATCACTTATTGGAGACCCAGTACTTC. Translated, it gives CASSYHLLETQYF.

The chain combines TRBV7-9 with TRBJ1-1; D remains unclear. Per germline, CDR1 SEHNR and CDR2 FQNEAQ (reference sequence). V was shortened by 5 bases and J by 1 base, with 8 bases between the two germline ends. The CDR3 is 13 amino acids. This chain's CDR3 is CASSRAGNTEAFF. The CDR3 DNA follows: TGTGCCAGCAGCCGAGCGGGGAACACTGAAGCTTTCTTT.

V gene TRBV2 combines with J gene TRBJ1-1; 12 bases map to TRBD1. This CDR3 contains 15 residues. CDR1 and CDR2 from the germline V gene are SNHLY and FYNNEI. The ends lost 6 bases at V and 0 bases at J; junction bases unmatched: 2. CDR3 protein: CASSGTGGMNTEAFF. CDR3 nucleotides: TGTGCCAGCAGCGGGACAGGGGGCATGAACACTGAAGCTTTCTTT.

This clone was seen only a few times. The CDR3 nucleotides are TGCGCCAGCAGCTTATTCACTAGCGTGGACGAGCAGTACTTC. This translates into CASSLFTSVDEQYF. V usage is TRBV5-1 and J usage is TRBJ2-7; 7 nucleotides agree with TRBD2. Germline V CDR1 and CDR2: SGHRS, YFSETQ. There are 14 residues in the CDR3. V lost 2 bases, J lost 5 bases, and 7 bases stayed unmatched.

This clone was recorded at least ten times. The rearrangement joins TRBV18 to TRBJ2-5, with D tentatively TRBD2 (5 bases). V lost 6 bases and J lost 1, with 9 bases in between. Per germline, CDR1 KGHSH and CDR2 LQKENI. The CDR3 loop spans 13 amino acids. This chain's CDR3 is CASSTGIQETQYF. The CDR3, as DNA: TGTGCCAGCTCTACGGGGATCCAAGAGACCCAGTACTTC. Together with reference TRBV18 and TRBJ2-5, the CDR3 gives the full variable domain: NAGVMQNPRHLVRRRGQEARLRCSPMKGHSHVYWYRQLPEEGLKFMVYLQKENIIDESGMPKERFSAEFPKEGPSILRIQQVVRGDSAAYFCASSTGIQETQYFGPGTRLLVL.

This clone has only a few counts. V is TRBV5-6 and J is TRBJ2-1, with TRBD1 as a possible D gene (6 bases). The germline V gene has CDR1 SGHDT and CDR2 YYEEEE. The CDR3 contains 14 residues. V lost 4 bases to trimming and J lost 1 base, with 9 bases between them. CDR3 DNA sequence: TGTGCCAGCAGCGGGGACAAATCCTACAATGAGCAGTTCTTC. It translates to CASSGDKSYNEQFF.